What follows are 22 T cell receptor beta chains derived from one specimen sequenced in a study of blood T cell repertoires in COVID-19. The method was immunoSEQ multiplex PCR; TCRdb's version includes in-frame clones alone and lacks a portion of them. The repertoire includes a few hundred thousand clones, around 85% of them detected once, and about 1% sits in the top ten. The sample consisted of peripheral blood. Source of these receptors: a human donor with COVID-19, enrolled during active disease. The donor label of this sample is uncertain.

The chain employs TRBV5-1 and TRBJ1-1; D possibly corresponds to TRBD1 (5 bases). CDR3 length: 13 residues. The germline V gene encodes CDR1 SGHRS and CDR2 YFSETQ. Trimming took 1 base from V and 8 from J, leaving 12 bases between them. The CDR3 here is CASSLNENREAFF. The CDR3 DNA reads as TGCGCCAGCAGCTTGAATGAAAACAGGGAAGCTTTCTTT.

This chain joins TRBV9 and TRBJ1-3, with TRBD1 identical over 7 bases. V lost 3 bases, J lost 0 bases, and 3 bases stayed unmatched. The CDR3 spans 15 residues. The germline V gene has CDR1 SGDLS and CDR2 YYNGEE. The CDR3 sequence: CASSEGDSSGNTIYF. As DNA, the CDR3 is TGTGCCAGCAGCGAAGGGGACAGCTCTGGAAACACCATATATTTT. The full variable domain, completed using reference TRBV9 and TRBJ1-3, is DSGVTQTPKHLITATGQRVTLRCSPRSGDLSVYWYQQSLDQGLQFLIQYYNGEERAKGNILERFSAQQFPDLHSELNLSSLELGDSALYFCASSEGDSSGNTIYFGEGSWLTVV.

This clone occurred once. The rearrangement uses TRBV5-1 and TRBJ2-5; 8 bases agree with TRBD1. CDR3 length: 15 amino acids. Per germline, CDR1 SGHRS and CDR2 YFSETQ. V shed 3 bases, J shed 5 bases, and the junction held 9 bases outside the gene matches. The CDR3 nucleotides are TGCGCCAGCAGCTCTTTCACAGGGGGAGAGGAGACCCAGTACTTC. This translates into CASSSFTGGEETQYF.

The chain combines TRBV29-1 with TRBJ1-2; 8 bases align to TRBD1. Germline V CDR1 and CDR2: SQVTM, ANQGSEA. J gave up 8 bases and V 3 bases, and 11 bases lay outside the gene matches. There are 14 residues in the CDR3. CDR3 loop: CSVDRAGGAGGYTF. DNA for the CDR3: TGCAGCGTTGATAGGGCAGGGGGCGCGGGAGGCTACACCTTC.

The chain carries TRBV19 and TRBJ1-5; TRBD1 is a possible D gene (5 bases). The V end lost 5 bases, the J end lost 0 bases, and 17 bases lay between the germline ends. CDR3 length: 17 residues. Looked up from germline, CDR1 is LNHDA and CDR2 is SQIVND (reference sequence). CDR3 protein: CASSLSSDSYSNQPQHF. CDR3 DNA: TGTGCCAGTAGTCTAAGCTCAGACAGTTATAGCAATCAGCCCCAGCATTTT. The variable domain in full, with the rest retrieved from reference TRBV19 and TRBJ1-5, is DGGITQSPKYLFRKEGQNVTLSCEQNLNHDAMYWYRQDPGQGLRLIYYSQIVNDFQKGDIAEGYSVSREKKESFPLTVTSAQKNPTAFYLCASSLSSDSYSNQPQHFGDGTRLSIL.

The table lists this clone with a count of one. The chain is built from TRBV18 and TRBJ1-1; D gene unclear. This CDR3 region has 14 residues. Trimming pared 0 bases from V and 1 base from J, leaving 6 bases between. CDR1 and CDR2 from the germline V gene are KGHSH and LQKENI. DNA for the CDR3: TGTGCCAGCTCACCACCGAGGGCGAACACTGAAGCTTTCTTT. It codes for CASSPPRANTEAFF.

The rearrangement uses TRBV10-3 and TRBJ2-7; a weak D match, TRBD1 (7 bases). Deletions cut 3 bases from V and 2 bases from J, with 14 bases between. Germline V gene sequence: CDR1 ENHRY, CDR2 SYGVKD. CDR3 length: 15 residues. The CDR3 DNA reads as TGTGCCATCAGTGACTCTTCAGGGGGGCCCTACGAGCAGTACTTC. It translates to CAISDSSGGPYEQYF.

On this clone: In the same sample, other DNA sequences code for this CDR3. The chain combines TRBV9 with TRBJ2-1; TRBD2 aligns across 11 bases. This CDR3 contains 15 residues. J lost 4 bases, V lost 4 bases, and 4 bases had no gene match. Germline lookup yields CDR1 SGDLS and CDR2 YYNGEE. The CDR3 loop reads CASSPRLAGYNEQFF. The CDR3 DNA reads as TGTGCCAGCAGCCCGCGACTAGCGGGGTACAATGAGCAGTTCTTC.

The gene calls are TRBV19 and TRBJ1-5; possibly TRBD1 for D (6 bases). The CDR3 covers 14 residues. Germline V gene sequence: CDR1 LNHDA, CDR2 SQIVND (reference sequence). Deletions cut 5 bases from V and 7 bases from J, with 15 bases between. In DNA form, the CDR3 reads TGTGCCAGTAGTTTAACAGGGAAAAGGCAGCCCCAGCATTTT. As protein: CASSLTGKRQPQHF.

V and J are TRBV5-1 and TRBJ2-1, with 7 bases fitting TRBD1. Per germline, CDR1 SGHRS and CDR2 YFSETQ. This CDR3 comprises 16 residues. Trimming at V came to 4 bases and at J to 0 bases, leaving 7 bases not matched to a gene. The CDR3 reads CASSLTGAPSYNEQFF. The CDR3 DNA reads TGCGCCAGCAGCCTAACAGGGGCGCCCTCCTACAATGAGCAGTTCTTC. Looking up the rest from reference TRBV5-1 and TRBJ2-1 gives the full variable domain: KAGVTQTPRYLIKTRGQQVTLSCSPISGHRSVSWYQQTPGQGLQFLFEYFSETQRNKGNFPGRFSGRQFSNSRSEMNVSTLELGDSALYLCASSLTGAPSYNEQFFGPGTRLTVL.

This chain links TRBV19 with TRBJ1-3; 9 nucleotides agree with TRBD1. Germline values: CDR1 LNHDA, CDR2 SQIVND (reference sequence). Trimming removed 3 bases from V and 7 bases from J; junction bases left unmatched: 10. This CDR3 spans 16 amino acids. CDR3: CASSMATGQGWNTIYF. The DNA for the CDR3 is TGTGCCAGTAGTATGGCGACGGGACAGGGATGGAACACCATATATTTT.

Remarks on this clone: The junction and the germline gene differ at one end; a read error may be behind it. This chain uses TRBV2 with TRBJ2-1, with TRBD1 identical over 8 bases. The CDR3 totals 12 residues. Germline CDR1 is SNHLY and CDR2 is FYNNEI. This CDR3 is CASSGSRTGRIF. The CDR3 DNA reads TGTGCCAGCAGTGGAAGCCGGACAGGGAGGATCTTC.

The gene calls are TRBV5-1 and TRBJ1-6; D is possibly TRBD1 (5 bases). The germline V and J ends were trimmed by 0 bases and 9 bases, with 10 bases remaining between them. This CDR3 has 14 amino acids. The germline gives CDR1 SGHRS, CDR2 YFSETQ. The CDR3 DNA follows: TGCGCCAGCAGCTTGGGACAGAAAAGTTCACCCCTCCACTTT. It specifies CASSLGQKSSPLHF.

Only one count was recorded for this clone. The V call is TRBV5-1, the J call TRBJ2-2, with a tentative D call TRBD1 (5 bases). V lost 0 bases and J lost 6, with 9 bases in between. The CDR3 runs to 14 residues. Per germline, CDR1 SGHRS and CDR2 YFSETQ. The CDR3 coding sequence is TGCGCCAGCAGCTTGGAAGGGGCCTCCGGGGAGCTGTTTTTT. Translation gives CASSLEGASGELFF. Full variable domain (missing parts from reference TRBV5-1 and TRBJ2-2): KAGVTQTPRYLIKTRGQQVTLSCSPISGHRSVSWYQQTPGQGLQFLFEYFSETQRNKGNFPGRFSGRQFSNSRSEMNVSTLELGDSALYLCASSLEGASGELFFGEGSRLTVL.

This clone was observed a single time. V usage is TRBV9 and J usage is TRBJ1-3; 7 bases line up with TRBD1. The CDR3 length is 16 residues. V lost 3 bases and J lost 4; bases outside the gene matches: 10. Germline CDR1 reads SGDLS; CDR2 reads YYNGEE. The chain's CDR3 is CASSAGQTGSGNTIYF. CDR3 nucleotide sequence: TGTGCCAGCAGCGCAGGGCAGACAGGGTCAGGAAACACCATATATTTT.

The chain has TRBV11-2 and TRBJ1-5; no reliable D call. The CDR3 has 13 residues. Germline CDR1 is SGHAT and CDR2 is FQNNGV. The V end was cut by 1 base, the J end by 7 bases, with 8 bases between. For the CDR3, the DNA is TGTGCCAGCAGCTTAGGGGCGGGACAGCCCCAGCATTTT. Amino acid sequence: CASSLGAGQPQHF.

V usage is TRBV7-2 and J usage is TRBJ2-1; 8 positions agree with TRBD1. Germline V CDR1 and CDR2: SGHTA, FQGNSA. V shed 2 bases, J shed 4 bases, and the junction held 4 bases outside the gene matches. The CDR3 extends over 15 amino acids. CDR3 sequence: CASSLTGQAYNEQFF. CDR3 DNA: TGTGCCAGCAGCTTAACGGGACAGGCATACAATGAGCAGTTCTTC.

The J gene is TRBJ2-4, the V gene TRBV30, with D perhaps TRBD2 (6 bases). CDR3 length equals 13 residues. The V gene lost 3 bases and the J gene lost 7 bases, with 13 bases spanning the gap. Germline lookup yields CDR1 GTSNPN and CDR2 SVGIG (reference sequence). CDR3 protein: CAWSETSLNIQYF. Written as DNA, the CDR3 is TGTGCCTGGAGCGAGACTAGTCTCAACATTCAGTACTTC.

The chain is built from TRBV28 and TRBJ1-6, with 12 bases matching TRBD1. Looked up from germline, CDR1 is MDHEN and CDR2 is SYDVKM. V gave up 4 bases and J gave up 9 bases; unmatched junction bases: 7. This CDR3 comprises 16 residues. The CDR3 nucleotides read TGTGCCAGCAGTTGGATACCGGGACAGGGGGCTTCACCCCTCCACTTT. This translates into CASSWIPGQGASPLHF.

This clone was counted once. The sample contains more than one DNA sequence encoding this CDR3. The rearrangement uses TRBV30 and TRBJ1-2, with 7 bases that match TRBD1. The CDR3 length is 12 residues. Germline CDR1 and CDR2: GTSNPN and SVGIG (reference sequence). After removal of 1 base from V and 5 bases from J, the junction contained 1 base not matched to a gene. CDR3 region: CAWSGQGYGYTF. CDR3 DNA: TGTGCCTGGAGTGGACAGGGTTATGGCTACACCTTC. The full variable domain, its missing parts supplied by reference TRBV30 and TRBJ1-2, is SQTIHQWPATLVQPVGSPLSLECTVEGTSNPNLYWYRQAAGRGLQLLFYSVGIGQISSEVPQNLSASRPQDRQFILSSKKLLLSDSGFYLCAWSGQGYGYTFGSGTRLTVV.

This clone appeared once. V gene TRBV19 combines with J gene TRBJ1-4; 7 bases match TRBD1. With V trimmed by 1 base and J by 6 bases, 2 bases remained unmatched. From germline, CDR1 is LNHDA and CDR2 SQIVND (reference sequence). CDR3 length equals 14 residues. Written as DNA, the CDR3 is TGTGCCAGTAGTATAGGGCAGGGGGATGAAAAACTGTTTTTT. The encoded protein is CASSIGQGDEKLFF.

J is TRBJ1-2 and V is TRBV7-2; 7 positions agree with TRBD1. Germline V gene data show CDR1 as SGHTA and CDR2 as FQGNSA. V lost 4 bases to trimming and J lost 8 bases; unmatched junction nucleotides: 10. The CDR3 contains 14 residues. CDR3 bases: TGTGCCAGCAGCTCAACTCCCAGGGGGGAGGGCTACACCTTC. Protein sequence: CASSSTPRGEGYTF.